Listed below are T cell receptor beta chains from one sample, sequenced in a study of T cell responses to AZD1222 COVID-19 vaccine. Sequencing used immunoSEQ multiplex PCR; TCRdb keeps in-frame clones, though not all of them. The table records more than 150,000 clones, approximately 86% of them present only once. The specimen was peripheral blood, collected after recovery from COVID-19. These receptors were taken from an adult who had recovered from COVID-19. The CDR3 runs from the conserved cysteine through the conserved F or W. The order of the fields is D gene, V gene, J gene, CDR3 DNA, CDR3 protein. D genes are given only for firm matches.

d_gene: NA
v_gene: TRBV6-2/TRBV6-3
j_gene: TRBJ2-2
CDR3nt: TGTGCCAGCAGTTACGACAGACGGGCGGGGACGAACACCGGGGAGCTGTTTTTT
CDR3aa: CASSYDRRAGTNTGELFF

d_gene: NA
v_gene: TRBV7-2
j_gene: TRBJ2-3
CDR3nt: TGTGCCAGCCACACCGGGGCCGGGGGAGATACGCAGTATTTT
CDR3aa: CASHTGAGGDTQYF

d_gene: NA
v_gene: TRBV21-1
j_gene: TRBJ2-1
CDR3nt: TGTGCCAGCAGGAACAGCGGGAGGGTGGGTAATGAGCAGTTCTTC
CDR3aa: CASRNSGRVGNEQFF

d_gene: TRBD1
v_gene: TRBV6-5
j_gene: TRBJ1-5
CDR3nt: TGTGCCAGCAGTTACTCAGAGACAGGGGGCGGTCAGCCCCAGCATTTT
CDR3aa: CASSYSETGGGQPQHF

d_gene: NA
v_gene: TRBV2
j_gene: TRBJ1-1
CDR3nt: TGTGCCAGCAGGCTTATAGGGATCCCCGGAAGTGAAGCTTTCTTT
CDR3aa: CASRLIGIPGSEAFF

d_gene: NA
v_gene: TRBV5-1
j_gene: TRBJ1-1
CDR3nt: TGCGCCAGCAGCGAAGGGCTGCGAGAAGCTTTCTTT
CDR3aa: CASSEGLREAFF

d_gene: TRBD1
v_gene: TRBV7-2
j_gene: TRBJ1-5
CDR3nt: TGTGCCAGCAGGCCGGGACAGTTCAATCAGCCCCAGCATTTT
CDR3aa: CASRPGQFNQPQHF

d_gene: NA
v_gene: TRBV28
j_gene: TRBJ2-1
CDR3nt: TGTGCCAGCACCCAGACGACGGCCCACAATGAGCAGTTCTTC
CDR3aa: CASTQTTAHNEQFF

d_gene: NA
v_gene: TRBV6-2/TRBV6-3
j_gene: TRBJ2-5
CDR3nt: TGTGCCAGCAGTCTTGCAGAGACCCAGTACTTC
CDR3aa: CASSLAETQYF

d_gene: NA
v_gene: TRBV28
j_gene: TRBJ1-2
CDR3nt: TGTGCCAGCAGTTCGCTCGTTTACGATGGCTACACCTTC
CDR3aa: CASSSLVYDGYTF

d_gene: TRBD1
v_gene: TRBV19
j_gene: TRBJ1-1
CDR3nt: TGTGCCAGTAACCCTATTCCGGGACAGGGCACTGAAGCTTTCTTT
CDR3aa: CASNPIPGQGTEAFF

d_gene: TRBD1
v_gene: TRBV5-1
j_gene: TRBJ1-2
CDR3nt: TGCGCCAGCAGCCAAAGGACAGGGTGGGAATCCTATGGCTACACCTTC
CDR3aa: CASSQRTGWESYGYTF

d_gene: TRBD1
v_gene: TRBV27
j_gene: TRBJ2-3
CDR3nt: TGTGCCAGCAGTTTCGTAACAGGGGTGGGCACAGATACGCAGTATTTT
CDR3aa: CASSFVTGVGTDTQYF